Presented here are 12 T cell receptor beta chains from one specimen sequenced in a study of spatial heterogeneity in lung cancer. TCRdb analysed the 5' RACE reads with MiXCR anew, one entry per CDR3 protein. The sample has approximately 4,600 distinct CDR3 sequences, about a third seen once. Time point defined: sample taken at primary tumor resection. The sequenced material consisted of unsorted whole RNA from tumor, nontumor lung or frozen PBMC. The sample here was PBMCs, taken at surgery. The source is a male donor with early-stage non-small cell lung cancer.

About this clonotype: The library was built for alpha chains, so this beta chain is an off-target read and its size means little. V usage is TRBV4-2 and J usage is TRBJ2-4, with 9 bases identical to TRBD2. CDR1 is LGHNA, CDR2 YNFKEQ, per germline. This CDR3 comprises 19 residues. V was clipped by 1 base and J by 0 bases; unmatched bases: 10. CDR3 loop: CASSQGEASGNLAKNIQYF. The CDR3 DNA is TGTGCCAGCAGCCAAGGTGAGGCTAGCGGGAACCTAGCCAAAAACATTCAGTACTTC.

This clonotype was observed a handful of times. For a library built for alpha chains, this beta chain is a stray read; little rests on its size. The CDR3 here is CASSQRIGVYEQYF. DNA of the CDR3: TGCGCCAGCAGCCAAAGGATAGGGGTCTACGAGCAGTACTTC. The chain uses TRBV4-3 and TRBJ2-7, with D perhaps TRBD1 (5 bases). The CDR3 covers 14 residues. Germline values: CDR1 LGHNA, CDR2 YSLEER. Trimming took off 2 bases at V and 3 bases at J, with 11 bases between the two ends.

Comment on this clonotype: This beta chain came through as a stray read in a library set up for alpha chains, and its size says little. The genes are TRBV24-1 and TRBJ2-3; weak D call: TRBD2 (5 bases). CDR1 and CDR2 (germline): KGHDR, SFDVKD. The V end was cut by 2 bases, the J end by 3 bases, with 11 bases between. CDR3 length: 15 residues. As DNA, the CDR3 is TGTGCCACCAGTGATTCTGGACTCGAGACAGATACGCAGTATTTT. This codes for CATSDSGLETDTQYF.

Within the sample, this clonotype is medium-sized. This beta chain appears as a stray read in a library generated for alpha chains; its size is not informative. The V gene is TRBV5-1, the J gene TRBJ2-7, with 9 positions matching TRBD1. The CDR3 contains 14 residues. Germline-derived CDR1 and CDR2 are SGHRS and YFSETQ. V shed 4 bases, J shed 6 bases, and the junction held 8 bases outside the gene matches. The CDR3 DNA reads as TGCGCCAGCAGCCGCCGGACAGGGGAGGGCGAGCAGTACTTC. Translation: CASSRRTGEGEQYF. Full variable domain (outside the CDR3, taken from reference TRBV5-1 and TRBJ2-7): KAGVTQTPRYLIKTRGQQVTLSCSPISGHRSVSWYQQTPGQGLQFLFEYFSETQRNKGNFPGRFSGRQFSNSRSEMNVSTLELGDSALYLCASSRRTGEGEQYFGPGTRLTVT.

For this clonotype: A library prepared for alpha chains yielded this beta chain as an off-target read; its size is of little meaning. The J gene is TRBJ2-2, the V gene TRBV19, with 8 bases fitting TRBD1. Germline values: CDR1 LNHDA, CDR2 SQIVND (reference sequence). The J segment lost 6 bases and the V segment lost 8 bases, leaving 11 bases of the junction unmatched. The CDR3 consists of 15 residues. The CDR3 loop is CASYGTGLPSGELFF. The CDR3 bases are TGTGCCAGTTATGGGACAGGACTCCCCTCCGGGGAGCTGTTTTTT.

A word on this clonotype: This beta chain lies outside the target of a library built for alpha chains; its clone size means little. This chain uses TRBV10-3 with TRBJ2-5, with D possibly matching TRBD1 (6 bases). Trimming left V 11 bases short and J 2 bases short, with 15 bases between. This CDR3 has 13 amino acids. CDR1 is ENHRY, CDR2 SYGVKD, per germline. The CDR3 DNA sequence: TGTGCCGCCACACCTGGACAGCAAGAGACCCAGTACTTC. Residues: CAATPGQQETQYF.

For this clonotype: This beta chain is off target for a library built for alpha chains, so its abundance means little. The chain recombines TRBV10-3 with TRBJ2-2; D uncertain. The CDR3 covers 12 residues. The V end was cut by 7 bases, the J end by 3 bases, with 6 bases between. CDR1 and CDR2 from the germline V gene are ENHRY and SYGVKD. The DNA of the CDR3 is TGTGCCATCAAAGCCGACACCGGGGAGCTGTTTTTT. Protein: CAIKADTGELFF.

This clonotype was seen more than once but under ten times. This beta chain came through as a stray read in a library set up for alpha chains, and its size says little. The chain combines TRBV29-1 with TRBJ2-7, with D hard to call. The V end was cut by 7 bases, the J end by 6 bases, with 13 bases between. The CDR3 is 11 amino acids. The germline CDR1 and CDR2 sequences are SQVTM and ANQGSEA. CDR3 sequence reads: CSAGVASEQYF. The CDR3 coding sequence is TGCAGCGCCGGCGTTGCCTCCGAGCAGTACTTC.

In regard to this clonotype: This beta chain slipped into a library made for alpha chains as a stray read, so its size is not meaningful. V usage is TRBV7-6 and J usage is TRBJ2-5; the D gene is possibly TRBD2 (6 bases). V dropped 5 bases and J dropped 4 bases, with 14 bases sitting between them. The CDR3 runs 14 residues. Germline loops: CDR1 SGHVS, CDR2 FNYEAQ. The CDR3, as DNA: TGTGCCAGCAGCCCCCTGGACTATTTAGAGACCCAGTACTTC. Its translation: CASSPLDYLETQYF.

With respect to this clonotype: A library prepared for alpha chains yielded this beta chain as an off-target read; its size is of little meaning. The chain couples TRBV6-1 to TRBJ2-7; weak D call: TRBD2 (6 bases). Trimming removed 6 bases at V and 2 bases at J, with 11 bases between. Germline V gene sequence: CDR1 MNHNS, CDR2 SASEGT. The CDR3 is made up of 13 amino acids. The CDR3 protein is CASRASVPYEQYF. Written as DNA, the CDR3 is TGTGCCAGCAGGGCTAGCGTACCCTACGAGCAGTACTTC.

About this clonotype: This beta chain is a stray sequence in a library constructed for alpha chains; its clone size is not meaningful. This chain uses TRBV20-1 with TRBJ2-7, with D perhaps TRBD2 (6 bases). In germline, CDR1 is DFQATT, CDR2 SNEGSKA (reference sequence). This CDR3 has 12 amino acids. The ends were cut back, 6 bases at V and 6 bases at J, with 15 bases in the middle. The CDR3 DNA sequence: TGCAGTGCAGGCCAGGGAGGCTCCGAGCAGTACTTC. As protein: CSAGQGGSEQYF.

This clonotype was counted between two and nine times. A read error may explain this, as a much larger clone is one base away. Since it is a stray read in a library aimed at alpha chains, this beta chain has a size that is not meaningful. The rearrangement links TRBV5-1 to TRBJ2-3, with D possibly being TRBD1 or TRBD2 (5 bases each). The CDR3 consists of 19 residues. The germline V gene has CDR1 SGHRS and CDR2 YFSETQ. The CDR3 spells CATSLARDGAGLSTDTQYF. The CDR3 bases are TGCGCCACCAGCTTGGCCCGGGACGGGGCCGGACTTAGCACAGATACGCAGTATTTT.